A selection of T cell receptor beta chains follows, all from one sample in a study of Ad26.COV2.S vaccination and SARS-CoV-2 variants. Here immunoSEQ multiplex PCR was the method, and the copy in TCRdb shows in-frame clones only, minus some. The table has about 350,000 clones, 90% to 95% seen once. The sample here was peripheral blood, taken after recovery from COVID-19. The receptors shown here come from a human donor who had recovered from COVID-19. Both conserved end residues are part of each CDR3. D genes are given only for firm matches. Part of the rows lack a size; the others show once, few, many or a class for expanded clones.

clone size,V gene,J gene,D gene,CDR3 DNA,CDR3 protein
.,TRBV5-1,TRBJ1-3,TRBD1,TGCGCCAGCAGCATCGGACAGGGGAGCTCTGGAAACACCATATATTTT,CASSIGQGSSGNTIYF
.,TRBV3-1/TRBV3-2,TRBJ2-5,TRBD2,TGTGCCAGCAGCCAAGATGTCGAAGCGGGAGCCCCAGTGACCCAGTACTTC,CASSQDVEAGAPVTQYF
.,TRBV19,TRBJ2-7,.,TGTGCCAGTAGTATTTCGGGACCCCGCTCCTACGAGCAGTACTTC,CASSISGPRSYEQYF
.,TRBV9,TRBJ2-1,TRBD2,TGTGCCAGCAGCCCAACCGGGGGGGCCACCTACAATGAGCAGTTCTTC,CASSPTGGATYNEQFF
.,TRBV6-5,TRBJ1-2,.,TGTGCCAGCAGGGGGGAGGGGGCTAACTATGGCTACACCTTC,CASRGEGANYGYTF
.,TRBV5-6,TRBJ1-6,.,TGTGCCAGCAGCTCAAGCTCCTATAATTCACCCCTCCACTTT,CASSSSSYNSPLHF
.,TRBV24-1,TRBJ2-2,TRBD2,TGTGCCACCAGTTCCCCTGCGGGGGGGCTAAACACCGGGGAGCTGTTTTTT,CATSSPAGGLNTGELFF
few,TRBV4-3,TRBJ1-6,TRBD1,TGCGCCAGCAGCCAAAAACCGGGACAGGGCAGATCACCCCTCCACTTT,CASSQKPGQGRSPLHF
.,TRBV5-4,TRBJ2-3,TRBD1,TGTGCCAGCAGCTTGGGCTTGGGACAGGATAAAGATACGCAGTATTTT,CASSLGLGQDKDTQYF
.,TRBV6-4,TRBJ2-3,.,TGTGCCAGCAGTCGTACAGGGACTATATACACAGATACGCAGTATTTT,CASSRTGTIYTDTQYF
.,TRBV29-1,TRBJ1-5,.,TGCAGCGCCGCGACAGGCAATCAGCCCCAGCATTTT,CSAATGNQPQHF
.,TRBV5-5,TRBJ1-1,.,TGTGCCAGCAGCTTGTCTCTAAAGGATGAAGCTTTCTTT,CASSLSLKDEAFF
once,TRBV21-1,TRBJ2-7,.,TGTGCCAGCACCTTCGGAGAGGGGTACTTC,CASTFGEGYF
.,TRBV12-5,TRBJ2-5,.,TGTGCTAGTGGTTTGAAGGGGCTCGAGACCCAGTACTTC,CASGLKGLETQYF
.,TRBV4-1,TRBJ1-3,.,TGCGCCAGCAGCCAAGTTGGGAGACAGCCTGGAAACACCATATATTTT,CASSQVGRQPGNTIYF
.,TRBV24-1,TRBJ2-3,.,TGTGCCACCAGTGATTTCCAGTCAACAGATACGCAGTATTTT,CATSDFQSTDTQYF